These 2 T cell receptor beta chains were sequenced from one sample in a study of monozygotic twins with inflammatory bowel disease. From its re-call of the 5' RACE reads, TCRdb lists each CDR3 protein once, without DNA. This sample's clone table lists about 330,000 distinct CDR3 sequences. What was sequenced was blood. These receptors were obtained from a human donor with ulcerative colitis or Crohn's disease, or a healthy co-twin of an affected twin (not recorded which).

V gene TRBV29-1 combines with J gene TRBJ2-7; TCRdb's D call of TRBD1 is untestable without DNA. The CDR3 is 15 residues long. Per the germline V gene, CDR1 is SQVTM and CDR2 is ANQGSEA. CDR3 amino acids: CSVEGGAGVPYEQYF.

The chain recombines TRBV5-1 with TRBJ2-1; the TCRdb call, TRBD1, lacks DNA for checking. The CDR3 runs 15 residues. Germline assignment: CDR1 SGHRS and CDR2 YFSETQ. The CDR3 loop reads CASSGGLSPYNEQFF.